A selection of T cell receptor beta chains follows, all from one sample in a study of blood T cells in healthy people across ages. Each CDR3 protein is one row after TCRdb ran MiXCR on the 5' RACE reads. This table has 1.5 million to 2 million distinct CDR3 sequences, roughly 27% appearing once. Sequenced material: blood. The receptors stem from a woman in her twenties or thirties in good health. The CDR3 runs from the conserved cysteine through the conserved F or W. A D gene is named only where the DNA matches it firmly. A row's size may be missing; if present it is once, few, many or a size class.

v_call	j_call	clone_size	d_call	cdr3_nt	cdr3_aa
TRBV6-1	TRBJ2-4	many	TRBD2	TGTGCCAGCAGACCACAAGGTAGCGGGGGAAACATTCAGTACTTC	CASRPQGSGGNIQYF
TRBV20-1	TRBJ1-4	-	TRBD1	TGCAGTGCGCGGGACAGCCTGGAGAATAATGAAAAACTGGTTTTT	CSARDSLENNEKLVF
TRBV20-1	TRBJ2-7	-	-	TGCAGTGCTAGAGTCGTAGGGGTAAATGAGCAGTACTTC	CSARVVGVNEQYF
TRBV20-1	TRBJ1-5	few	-	TGCAGTGCTAGAGATGGGGATAGGGGAAATCAGCCCCAGCATTTT	CSARDGDRGNQPQHF
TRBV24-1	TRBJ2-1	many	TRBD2	TGTGCCACCAGTGATTTTGGGACTAGCGGGGGGAATGAGCAGTTCTTC	CATSDFGTSGGNEQFF
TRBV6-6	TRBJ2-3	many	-	TGTGCCAGCAGTTACTCGAGTGGGGGTACGCAGTATTTT	CASSYSSGGTQYF
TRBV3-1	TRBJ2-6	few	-	TGTGCCAGCAGCCAAGAGGTTCCCTACTCTGGGGCCAACGTCCTGACTTTC	CASSQEVPYSGANVLTF
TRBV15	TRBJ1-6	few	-	TGTGCCACCAGCAGGGGGGCGAGCTCCTATAATTCACCCCTCCACTTT	CATSRGASSYNSPLHF
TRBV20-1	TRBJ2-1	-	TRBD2	TGCAGTGCTCGTGGGACTAGCGGTGTGAATGAGCAGTTCTTC	CSARGTSGVNEQFF
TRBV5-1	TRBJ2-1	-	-	TGCGCCAGCAGACTTTTGGATAGCTCCTACAATGAGCAGTTCTTC	CASRLLDSSYNEQFF
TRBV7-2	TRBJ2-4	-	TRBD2	TGTGCTAGCAGCTTAACTAGCGGGAGTATCGGTGAGCAGTACTTC	CASSLTSGSIGEQYF
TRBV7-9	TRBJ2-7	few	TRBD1	TGTCCCAGCAGCTCGCCCGGGACAGGAAACTCCTACGAGCAGTACTTC	CPSSSPGTGNSYEQYF
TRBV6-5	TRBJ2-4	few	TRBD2	TGTGCCAGCAAACGGGAGGGGGTGGACATTCAGTACTTC	CASKREGVDIQYF
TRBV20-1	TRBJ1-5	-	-	TGCAGTGCCGAGCCCGCGGGGCTTAATCAGCCCCAGCATTTT	CSAEPAGLNQPQHF
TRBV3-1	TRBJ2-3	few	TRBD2	TGTGCCAGCAGCCAAGATGTCGGGCTAGCGGGGGCCACTAGGGATACGCAGTATTTT	CASSQDVGLAGATRDTQYF
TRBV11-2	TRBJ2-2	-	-	TGTGCCAGCAGCTTAATCTCCGGGGAGCTGTTTTTT	CASSLISGELFF
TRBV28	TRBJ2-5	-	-	TGTGCCGTCATGGCAGGGGAAGAGGCCCAGTACTTC	CAVMAGEEAQYF
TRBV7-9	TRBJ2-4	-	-	TGTGCCAGCAGCGACACGGGGGTAGCCAAAAACATTCAGTACTTC	CASSDTGVAKNIQYF
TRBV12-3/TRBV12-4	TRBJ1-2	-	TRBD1	TGTGCCAGCAGTCAAACAGGGGTGGATGGCTACACCTTC	CASSQTGVDGYTF